This TCR beta chain was recorded in a study of cytomegalovirus exposure and HLA in healthy donors listed by TCRdb under 2017. A note on the overall study: An earlier analysis of several hundred of the donors reported approximately 300 Gb of sequence data and about 120 million unique TCR beta sequences obtained from about 179 million T cells. Around 320 gigabases of sequencing data and tens of millions of unique TCR sequences were included in an early release covering 550 to 650 HLA-typed donors. The genetic ancestry cluster associated with self-reported Caucasian donors included about 81% of the 398 genotyped donors. The study was designed to test whether signatures of past pathogen exposure could be identified by cataloging public T cell receptors. Using immunosequencing, the study profiled T cell repertoires from approximately 700 subjects and related those repertoires to cytomegalovirus serostatus. Along with the roughly 670-subject first cohort, a separate validation cohort of 120 different subjects was used. To predict cytomegalovirus infection status, the study combined high-throughput TCR immunosequencing, statistical association of individual TCRs with disease status, and machine learning. A later analysis re-analyzed previously published TCR beta repertoires from 650 to 800 donors and added high-resolution HLA genotyping to study TCR occurrence patterns. The later analysis used no new phenotypic data to find candidate immune exposures, relying instead on TCR beta sequences and their occurrence across donors. An earlier analysis of fewer than 700 of the donors applied high-throughput TCR beta sequencing to assess whether each TCR beta V gene segment acted as functional or pseudogenic. Donor age, sex, ethnicity and CMV serostatus were compiled together with the repertoire data. In a later genetic analysis, genome-wide SNP genotypes for about 55% of the roughly 700 donors were used, and that subset was treated as a discovery cohort. All discovery cohort repertoires had been generated using a single sequencing platform. Class I and class II HLA loci were covered by the typing at four-digit resolution. Typing coverage varied by locus: roughly 620-640 donors for A, B, C, DRB1 and DQB1; more than 500 for DQA1; around 610 for DPA1; 450 to 480 for DPB1. Roughly five DR-DQ haplotypes were handled as single units for association and clustering because linkage in the cohort was strong. Among around 400 genotyped donors of the cohort, an average of around 220,000 unique TCR beta nucleotide sequences was sequenced per donor, of which roughly 17% were non-productive.

The cohort consisted of 670 or so healthy bone marrow donors. At the time of sampling, every cohort member was nominally healthy, though immune exposures that went unrecorded were likely present. The donor tested CMV seronegative, placing the donor among the 350 or so seronegative members of the cohort. Every donor gave a peripheral blood sample, and the peripheral blood mononuclear cells from that sample were used for TCR beta sequencing. Genomic DNA extraction from the blood cell samples was performed with the Qiagen DNeasy Blood Extraction Kit. Study-wide findings and limitations: V-gene and J-gene trimming of TCR beta chains was associated with a missense DCLRE1C variant in a later genetic analysis, and the association was replicated in an independent cohort. Correlated functional status among segregating V segments might be attributable to linkage disequilibrium, but an unknown experimental factor could not be ruled out. For the cohort, immune exposure information was limited to CMV serostatus. When HLA alleles, especially DR and DQ, strongly co-occurred, TCR associations were difficult to assign to individual alleles. A later analysis found that HLA-associated TCR beta chains were more clonally expanded and had lower generation probabilities than equally common non-associated chains. In a later analysis, TCR association rates were found to vary across HLA loci, with the most associated TCRs seen for DRB1 alleles and the fewest for HLA-C alleles. Sequencing depth was assumed to be roughly uniform across donors in the presence/absence analyses, though that assumption may not hold. The authors suggested that the approach could potentially be generalized to other disease states and immunological phenotypes. The classifier was reported to diagnose cytomegalovirus status with high specificity and sensitivity in both the original and validation cohorts. Because counts were too low, roughly 16 rarely observed V segments, including chromosome 9 orphons, were left out of the earlier analysis of 500 to 750 of the donors. A further reported finding was that TCR beta sequences accurately predicted the HLA-A and HLA-B alleles for most subjects in the first cohort. A total of 150 or so TCR beta chains were listed by the study as associated with cytomegalovirus. Some IMGT-functional V segments, including TRBV6-2 and TRBV6-3, could not be distinguished by the 87-base-pair reads and were therefore excluded. Three of the identified cytomegalovirus-associated TCR beta chains were confirmed in vitro to be specific for cytomegalovirus antigens. Specific HLA alleles were associated with 15,000 to 20,000 TCR beta sequences at a false discovery rate of 0.05 in a later analysis. This cohort had only TCR beta chains sequenced, and the lack of alpha or paired-chain data limited which features could be detected. In a later analysis, most CMV-associated TCR beta chains were found to appear HLA-restricted, with HLA associations seemingly driven largely by CMV exposure. Across donors, most TCR sequences were observed very rarely, whereas some public TCRs were present in many individuals. The sequencing pipeline was judged likely to have produced a cluster of highly shared sequence variants as a technical artifact. According to a later analysis, parvovirus B19, influenza, CMV and Epstein-Barr virus appeared linked to several top co-occurrence clusters. In a later genetic analysis, fewer N-insertions in productive TCRs were reported among donors in an Asian-associated ancestry cluster than the approximately 630-donor mean. An earlier analysis of approximately 590 of the donors showed that most TCR beta V segments appeared in productive rearrangements either about 87% or about 30% of the time, which broadly matched IMGT annotations. HLA typing was unavailable for some donors at each locus, so association tests used only the typed subset.

Deletion took 0 bases off V and 8 bases off J, with a span of 17 bases between the germline ends. From cysteine to phenylalanine, the CDR3 is 15 amino acids long. Only CDR3 DNA remains: 45 bases, in frame from the first base. From the germline V gene, CDR1 is SGDLS and CDR2 is YYNGEE. As concerns this clone: Its cognate antigen has yet to be identified. Qualities for individual bases were not recorded, and no much larger clone is one base off.

The library came from the immunoSEQ multiplex PCR assay. For the multiplex PCR, a mixture combining 60 forward primers for TCR Vbeta segments and 13 reverse primers for TCR Jbeta segments was used. A multiplex PCR assay on genomic DNA amplified the CDR3 region of rearranged TCR beta genes. The amplified TCR beta libraries were sequenced on the Illumina HiSeq System as 87-base-pair reads. The authors' analysis ran thus. A later analysis tallied 75 million to 95 million unique TCR beta chains across the roughly 610 repertoires, and 10 million to 11 million of those chains were shared by two or more donors. A nearest-neighbor algorithm error-corrected the raw reads and collapsed the reads into unique sequences, merging closely related sequences to remove PCR and sequencing errors. V, D and J gene segments were assigned by aligning CDR3 sequences to IMGT reference sequences. For a sequence to be retained, at least a six-nucleotide match to both a V gene segment and a J gene segment was required. A rearrangement was called productive if the CDR3 had no stop codons and remained in frame with V and J, and every other rearrangement was called non-productive. CDR3 was defined by IMGT convention, running from the second conserved V-encoded cysteine to the conserved J-encoded phenylalanine. The earlier analysis of 550 to 650 of the donors excluded any sequence lacking an unambiguous match to a single V gene segment. An earlier analysis of approximately 590 of the donors classified V segments as functional when productive rearrangements were above 56.7% and as segregating when the standard deviation between donors was above 5%. To diagnose cytomegalovirus status from the catalog of TCR beta chain sequences, a statistical classification framework was built. In a later analysis, TCR nucleotide sequences were compared against IMGT/GENE-DB human TR gene sequences so that V and J genes could be assigned. Using the TCRdist pipeline, a later analysis assigned CDR3 sequences along with most-parsimonious VDJ recombination scenarios. In a later analysis, each TCR beta chain was defined by its CDR3 amino acid sequence together with its V-gene family, and reads without a unique V-gene family were excluded. To address suspected cross-contamination and a sequencing artifact, a later analysis removed 550 to 750 highly shared, low-generation-probability nucleotide sequences. A later analysis calculated a clonal expansion index for each public chain from normalized within-repertoire ranks of inferred template counts. A later analysis computed generation probabilities with a VDJ recombination model fitted to out-of-frame rearrangements, and checked the results against IGoR. In a later analysis, TCR-TCR, TCR-HLA and TCR-CMV co-occurrence was scored with hypergeometric tests, and a repertoire-size bias correction was applied to TCR pairs. To estimate false discovery rates, a later analysis permuted the HLA or CMV assignments 20 times. In a later analysis, co-occurring TCRs were grouped using DBSCAN, with TCRdist sequence similarity added in when clustering inside HLA-allele-positive subsets. Co-occurrence clustering excluded repertoires with fewer than 30,000 or more than 120,000 public chains, plus five with anomalous nucleotide sharing. TCRdb holds this immuneACCESS table with in-frame rearrangements only. Some clones are missing; in checked studies, unresolved V genes explain under half, and the rest has no known cause. That table furnishes V, J and clone size, whereas the DNA furnished D and trimming. The sample data list 120,000 to 150,000 clones, and over 75% of these were observed just once. Together, the top ten hold approximately 2.9% of the sample.

The source is a woman aged 30 to 39 in good health and CMV-seronegative. Sequenced sample: PBMCs. The rearranged chain carries TRBV9 and TRBJ1-2; TRBD1 is possibly the D segment (5 matching bases). The CDR3 region reads CASSVEWGGPGGYTF. The nucleotide sequence reads as follows: TGTGCCAGCAGCGTAGAGTGGGGCGGCCCGGGCGGCTACACCTTC.